This T cell receptor beta chain was observed in a study of blood T cells in healthy people across ages. In the study overall: About one barcoded beta molecule per two T cells was captured by template switching.

The study's findings and limits: Strong correlation linked observed beta diversity and percent naive T cells. Aged donors had fewer naive CD4+ cells and lower diversity than long-lived donors. TCR beta diversity, measured per million T cells, fell in a roughly linear way with age.

Using a J-beta primer mix together with a sample-barcoded 5' primer, a second PCR was run for roughly 6 to 12 cycles. TCRdb reprocessed the 5' RACE reads via MiXCR and lists one record per CDR3 protein. The table lists over 950,000 distinct CDR3 sequences, around two fifths of them singletons. As regards this clonotype: As yet, its antigen is unknown.

V was shortened by 5 bases and J by 1 base, with 23 bases between the two germline ends. Germline V CDR1 and CDR2: SGHTA, FQGTGA. The length of the CDR3 is 19 residues. This clonotype was obtained from a man aged 18 to 29 in good health. The rearrangement joins TRBV7-3 to TRBJ2-2, with a possible D match to TRBD2 (6 bases). Sequenced input: blood. The CDR3 is CASSPHPWDSQGNTGELFF. The CDR3 nucleotides read TGTGCCAGCAGCCCCCACCCATGGGACTCCCAAGGGAACACCGGGGAGCTGTTTTTT.